A selection of T cell receptor beta chains follows, all from one sample in a study of graft-versus-host responses after intestinal transplantation. The data were produced by immunoSEQ multiplex PCR, yet TCRdb's version contains in-frame clones alone and is incomplete. Here the sample spans approximately 80,000 clones, 85% to 90% being singletons. Antigen specificity for these receptors is unknown. Here the sequenced sample was unstimulated CD4+ T cells sorted from spleen or lymph node cells, taken before intestinal transplant. Receptors were obtained from a human donor who received an intestinal transplant. Each CDR3 is given with its conserved first and last residue. The order of the fields is J gene, D gene, clone size, V gene, CDR3 protein, CDR3 DNA. A D gene is named only where the DNA matches it firmly. Clone size appears in some rows only: once, few, many, or a class for an expanded clone.

TRBJ2-3,.,.,TRBV27,CASRRGTDTQYF,TGTGCCAGCAGGAGGGGCACAGATACGCAGTATTTT
TRBJ2-7,.,.,TRBV2,CASSVGPQLGEQYF,TGTGCCAGCAGTGTCGGGCCTCAACTAGGGGAGCAGTACTTC
TRBJ1-6,.,.,TRBV28,CASSFRQAPAPLHF,TGTGCCAGCAGTTTCCGGCAGGCACCTGCACCCCTCCACTTT
TRBJ2-7,.,.,TRBV29-1,CSVQSSYEQYF,TGCAGCGTACAGAGCTCCTACGAGCAGTACTTC
TRBJ1-2,.,.,TRBV6-1,CASSEVGGITF,TGTGCCAGCAGTGAAGTAGGAGGGATTACCTTC
TRBJ2-1,TRBD1,.,TRBV11-3,CASSEKGRGEQFF,TGTGCCAGCAGCGAGAAGGGCAGGGGGGAGCAGTTCTTC
TRBJ2-5,TRBD2,.,TRBV27,CASSPRGGGAGVRETQYF,TGTGCCAGCTCTCCCCGTGGTGGGGGAGCGGGAGTTCGAGAGACCCAGTACTTC
TRBJ1-6,.,.,TRBV9,CASSVAGGSYNSPLHF,TGTGCCAGCAGCGTAGCTGGAGGATCCTATAATTCACCCCTCCACTTT
TRBJ1-2,TRBD1,.,TRBV14,CASSRQGVNYGYTF,TGTGCCAGCAGCCGACAGGGAGTTAACTATGGCTACACCTTC
TRBJ2-2,TRBD2,once,TRBV2,CASSSGTLNTGELFF,TGTGCCAGCAGTAGCGGGACTCTTAACACCGGGGAGCTGTTTTTT
TRBJ1-6,.,few,TRBV19,CASSILSRDSPLHF,TGTGCCAGTAGTATTCTCTCCAGGGATTCACCCCTCCACTTT
TRBJ2-7,TRBD2,few,TRBV6-1,CASSEAMGQGLNEQYF,TGTGCCAGCAGTGAAGCTATGGGGCAGGGACTAAACGAGCAGTACTTC
TRBJ2-7,.,once,TRBV6-5,CASSYQGQGRYEQYF,TGTGCCAGCAGTTACCAGGGGCAGGGGAGATACGAGCAGTACTTC
TRBJ1-5,.,.,TRBV28,CANSATGSNQPQHF,TGTGCCAACTCAGCGACTGGGAGCAATCAGCCCCAGCATTTT
TRBJ1-2,.,.,TRBV5-6,CASSLGGFSYTF,TGTGCCAGCAGCTTGGGAGGGTTTAGCTACACCTTC
TRBJ1-2,.,.,TRBV5-4,CASSRWLSNYGYTF,TGTGCCAGCAGCCGATGGTTGAGTAACTATGGCTACACCTTC
TRBJ2-3,TRBD2,.,TRBV5-1,CASSRRLAAEGAQYF,TGCGCCAGCAGCCGTCGACTAGCGGCGGAGGGGGCGCAGTATTTT